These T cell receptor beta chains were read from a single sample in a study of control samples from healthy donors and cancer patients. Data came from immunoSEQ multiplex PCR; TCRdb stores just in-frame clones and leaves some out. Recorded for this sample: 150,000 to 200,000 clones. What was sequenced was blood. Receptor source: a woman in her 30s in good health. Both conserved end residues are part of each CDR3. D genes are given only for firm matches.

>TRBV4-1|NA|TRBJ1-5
TGCGCCAGCAGCGCCTTAGGGTCAATTTTCAATCAGCCCCAGCATTTT
CASSALGSIFNQPQHF
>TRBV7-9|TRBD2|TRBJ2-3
TGTGCCAGCAGCTTTGGGACTACCAGCACAGATACGCAGTATTTT
CASSFGTTSTDTQYF
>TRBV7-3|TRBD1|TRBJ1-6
TGTGCCAGCAGCTCTGGTCCTCATACAGGGGAGGTACTTCACTTT
CASSSGPHTGEVLHF
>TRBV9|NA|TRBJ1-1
TGTGCCAGCAGCGTAGGGGATATTTTGAACACTGAAGCTTTCTTT
CASSVGDILNTEAFF
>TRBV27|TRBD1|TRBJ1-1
TGTGCCAGCAGTCCTCACACCGGGACAGGGGCCACTGAAGCTTTCTTT
CASSPHTGTGATEAFF
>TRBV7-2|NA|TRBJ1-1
TGTGCCAGCAGCTTACAGGGGAAGAACACTGAAGCTTTCTTT
CASSLQGKNTEAFF
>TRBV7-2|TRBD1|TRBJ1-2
TGTGCCAGCAGCTTAGTCAGAAGGGGGCTCGGCTACACCTTC
CASSLVRRGLGYTF
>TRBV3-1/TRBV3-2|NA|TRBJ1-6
TGTGCCAGCAGCCAAGTTTCGGGGAATTCACCCCTCCACTTT
CASSQVSGNSPLHF
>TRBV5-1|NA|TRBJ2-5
TGCGCCAGCAAAGAGAGTCAAGAGACCCAGTACTTC
CASKESQETQYF
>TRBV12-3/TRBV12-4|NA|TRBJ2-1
TGTGCCAGCAACTACAGGGCCTACAATGAGCAGTTCTTC
CASNYRAYNEQFF
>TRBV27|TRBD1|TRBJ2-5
TGTGCCAGCAGCTGGAAGGGGGCGAGAGAGACCCAGTACTTC
CASSWKGARETQYF
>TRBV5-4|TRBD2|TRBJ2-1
TGTGCCAGCAGCCACAGTAGCGGGGGGAGGTCGAATGAGCAGTTCTTC
CASSHSSGGRSNEQFF
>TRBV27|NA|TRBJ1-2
TGTGCCAGCAGTTCTCTCGGCGGGGGCCAAGGTGGCTACACCTTC
CASSSLGGGQGGYTF
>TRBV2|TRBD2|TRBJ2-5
TGTGCCAGCAGGCTGACTAGCGGGGGACAAGAGACCCAGTACTTC
CASRLTSGGQETQYF
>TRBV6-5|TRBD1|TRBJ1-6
TGTGCCAGCACTACGGACAGGGGTCATGATTCACCCCTCCACTTT
CASTTDRGHDSPLHF
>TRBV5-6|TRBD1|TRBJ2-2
TGTGCCAGCAGCCTACAGGGGGCGTATGTCGGGGAGCTGTTTTTT
CASSLQGAYVGELFF
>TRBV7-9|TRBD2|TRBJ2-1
TGTGCCAGCAGCTGGACTAGCGGGGGCTCCCCCTACAATGAGCAGTTCTTC
CASSWTSGGSPYNEQFF